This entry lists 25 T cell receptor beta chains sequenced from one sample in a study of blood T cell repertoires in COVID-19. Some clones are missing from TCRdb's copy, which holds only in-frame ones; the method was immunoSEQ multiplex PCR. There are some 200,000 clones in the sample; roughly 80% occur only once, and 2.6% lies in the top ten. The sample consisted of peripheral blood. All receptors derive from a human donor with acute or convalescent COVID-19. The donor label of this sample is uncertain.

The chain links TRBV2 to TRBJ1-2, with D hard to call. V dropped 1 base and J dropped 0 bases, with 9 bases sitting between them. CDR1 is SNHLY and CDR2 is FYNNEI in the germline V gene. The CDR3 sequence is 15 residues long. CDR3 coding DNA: TGTGCCAGCAGTGAAGTCTGGCAGACTAACTATGGCTACACCTTC. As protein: CASSEVWQTNYGYTF.

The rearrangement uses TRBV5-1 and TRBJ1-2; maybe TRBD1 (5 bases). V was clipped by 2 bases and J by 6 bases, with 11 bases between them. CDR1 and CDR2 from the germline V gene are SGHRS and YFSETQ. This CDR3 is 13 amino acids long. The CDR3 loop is CASSFAGQNGYTF. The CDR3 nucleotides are TGCGCCAGCAGCTTTGCGGGGCAGAATGGCTACACCTTC.

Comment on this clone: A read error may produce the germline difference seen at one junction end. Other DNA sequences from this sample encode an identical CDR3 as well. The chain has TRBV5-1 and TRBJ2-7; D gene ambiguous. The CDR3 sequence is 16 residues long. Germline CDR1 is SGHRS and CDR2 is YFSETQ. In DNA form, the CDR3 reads TGCGCCAGCAGTTTGGTATCGGGTTCAACCCGCTACGAGCAGTACTTC. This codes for CASSLVSGSTRYEQYF.

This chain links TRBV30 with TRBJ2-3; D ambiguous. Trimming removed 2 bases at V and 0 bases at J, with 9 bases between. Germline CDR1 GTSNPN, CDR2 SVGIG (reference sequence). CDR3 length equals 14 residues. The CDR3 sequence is CAWSRGVSTDTQYF. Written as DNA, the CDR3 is TGTGCCTGGAGTCGAGGTGTCAGCACAGATACGCAGTATTTT.

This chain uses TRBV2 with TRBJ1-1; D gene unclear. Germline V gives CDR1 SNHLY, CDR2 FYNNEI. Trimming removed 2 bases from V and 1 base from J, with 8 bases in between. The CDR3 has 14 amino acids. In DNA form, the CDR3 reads TGTGCCAGCAGTGAATACGCGCAGAACACTGAAGCTTTCTTT. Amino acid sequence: CASSEYAQNTEAFF.

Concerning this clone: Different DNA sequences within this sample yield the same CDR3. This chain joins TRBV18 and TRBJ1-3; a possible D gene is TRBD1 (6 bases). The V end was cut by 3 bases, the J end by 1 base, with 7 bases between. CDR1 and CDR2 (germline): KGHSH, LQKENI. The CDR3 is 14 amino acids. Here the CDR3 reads CASSPQGSGNTIYF. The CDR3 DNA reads TGTGCCAGCTCACCGCAGGGGTCTGGAAACACCATATATTTT.

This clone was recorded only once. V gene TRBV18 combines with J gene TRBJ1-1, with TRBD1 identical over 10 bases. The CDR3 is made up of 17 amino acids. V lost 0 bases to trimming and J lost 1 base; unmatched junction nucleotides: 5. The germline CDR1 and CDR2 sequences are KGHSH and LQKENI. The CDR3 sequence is CASSPPRGTGENTEAFF. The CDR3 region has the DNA TGTGCCAGCTCACCACCGAGGGGGACAGGGGAGAACACTGAAGCTTTCTTT.

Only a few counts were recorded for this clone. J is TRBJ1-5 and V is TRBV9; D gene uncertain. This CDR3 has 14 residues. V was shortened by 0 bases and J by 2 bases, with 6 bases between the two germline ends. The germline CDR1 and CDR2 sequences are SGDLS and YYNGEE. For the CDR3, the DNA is TGTGCCAGCAGCGTAGGGCAGGGCAATCAGCCCCAGCATTTT. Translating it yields CASSVGQGNQPQHF.

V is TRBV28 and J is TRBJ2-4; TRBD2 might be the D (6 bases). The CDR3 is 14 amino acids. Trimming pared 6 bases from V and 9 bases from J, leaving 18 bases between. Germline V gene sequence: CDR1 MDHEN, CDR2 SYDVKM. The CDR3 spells CASSQRLEEGIQYF. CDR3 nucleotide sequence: TGTGCCAGCAGCCAGAGACTAGAAGAGGGCATTCAGTACTTC.

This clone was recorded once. The CDR3, as DNA: TGTGCCAGCAGCGTAAACCCCCCCGGGGGAGCGGGGGTTTGGACCGGGGAGCTGTTTTTT. This translates into CASSVNPPGGAGVWTGELFF. V usage is TRBV9 and J usage is TRBJ2-2, with 8 bases lining up with TRBD2. Germline loops: CDR1 SGDLS, CDR2 YYNGEE. This CDR3 is 20 amino acids long. V dropped 1 base and J dropped 5; count of bases not matched to a gene: 19.

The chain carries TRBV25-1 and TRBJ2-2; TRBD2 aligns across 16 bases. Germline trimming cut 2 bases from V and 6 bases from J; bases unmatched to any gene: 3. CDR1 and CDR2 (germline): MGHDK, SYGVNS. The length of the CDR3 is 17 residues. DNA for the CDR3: TGTGCCAGCAGTGAAATGGGACTAGCGGGAGGGCCCGGGGAGCTGTTTTTT. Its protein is CASSEMGLAGGPGELFF. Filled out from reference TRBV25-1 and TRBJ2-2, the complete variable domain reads EADIYQTPRYLVIGTGKKITLECSQTMGHDKMYWYQQDPGMELHLIHYSYGVNSTEKGDLSSESTVSRIRTEHFPLTLESARPSHTSQYLCASSEMGLAGGPGELFFGEGSRLTVL.

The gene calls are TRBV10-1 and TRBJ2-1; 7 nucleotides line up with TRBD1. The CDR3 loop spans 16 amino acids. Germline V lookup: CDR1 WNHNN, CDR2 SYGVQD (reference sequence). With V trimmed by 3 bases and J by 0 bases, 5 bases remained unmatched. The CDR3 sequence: CASSDNRGSSYNEQFF. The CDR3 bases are TGCGCCAGCAGTGACAACAGGGGTAGCTCCTACAATGAGCAGTTCTTC.

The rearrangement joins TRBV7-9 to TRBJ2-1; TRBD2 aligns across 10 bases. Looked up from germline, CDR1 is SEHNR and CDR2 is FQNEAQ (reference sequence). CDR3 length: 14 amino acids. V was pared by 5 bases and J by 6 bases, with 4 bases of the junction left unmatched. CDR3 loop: CASSDSGGINEQFF. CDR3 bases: TGTGCCAGCAGCGATAGCGGGGGGATCAATGAGCAGTTCTTC.

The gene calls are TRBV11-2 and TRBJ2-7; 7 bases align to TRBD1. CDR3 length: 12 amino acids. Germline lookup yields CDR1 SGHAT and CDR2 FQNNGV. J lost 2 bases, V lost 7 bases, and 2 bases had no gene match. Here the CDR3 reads CASTGTAYEQYF. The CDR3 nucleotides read TGTGCCAGCACCGGGACAGCCTACGAGCAGTACTTC.

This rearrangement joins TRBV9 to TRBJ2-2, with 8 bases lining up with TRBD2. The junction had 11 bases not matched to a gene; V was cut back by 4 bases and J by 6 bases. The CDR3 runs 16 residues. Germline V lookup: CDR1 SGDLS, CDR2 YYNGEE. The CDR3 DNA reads TGTGCCAGCAGCTTTCGGACTAGCACCATTCCCGGGGAGCTGTTTTTT. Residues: CASSFRTSTIPGELFF.

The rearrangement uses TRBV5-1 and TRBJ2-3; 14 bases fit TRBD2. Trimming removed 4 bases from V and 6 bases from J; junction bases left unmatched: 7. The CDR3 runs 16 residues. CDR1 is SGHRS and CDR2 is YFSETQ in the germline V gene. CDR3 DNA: TGCGCCAGCAGCACGACTAGCGGGGGGGCCAGGGATACGCAGTATTTT. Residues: CASSTTSGGARDTQYF.

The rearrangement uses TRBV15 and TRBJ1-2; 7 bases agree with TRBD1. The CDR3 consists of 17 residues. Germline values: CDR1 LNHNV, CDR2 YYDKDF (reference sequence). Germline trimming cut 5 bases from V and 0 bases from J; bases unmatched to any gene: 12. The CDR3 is CATSGDRARTANYGYTF. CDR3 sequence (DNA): TGTGCCACCAGCGGCGACAGGGCCCGAACGGCTAACTATGGCTACACCTTC.

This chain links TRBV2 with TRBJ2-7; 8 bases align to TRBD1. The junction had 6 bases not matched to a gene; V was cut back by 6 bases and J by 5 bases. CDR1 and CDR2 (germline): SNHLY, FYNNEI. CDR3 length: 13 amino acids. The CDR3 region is CASSRQGSNEQYF. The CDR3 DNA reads TGTGCCAGCAGCCGACAGGGGTCGAACGAGCAGTACTTC.

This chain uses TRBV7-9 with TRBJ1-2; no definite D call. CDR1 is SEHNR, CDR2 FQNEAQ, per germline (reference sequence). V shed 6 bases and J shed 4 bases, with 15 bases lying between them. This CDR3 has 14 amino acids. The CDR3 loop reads CASSSDRAGYGYTF. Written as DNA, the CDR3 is TGTGCCAGCAGTTCCGACCGGGCGGGCTATGGCTACACCTTC.

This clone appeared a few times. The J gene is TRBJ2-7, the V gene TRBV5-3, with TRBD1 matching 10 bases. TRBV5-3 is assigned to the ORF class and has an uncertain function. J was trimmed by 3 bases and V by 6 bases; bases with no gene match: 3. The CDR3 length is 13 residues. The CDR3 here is CARIRTGGYEQYF. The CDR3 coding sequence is TGTGCCAGAATTCGGACAGGGGGCTACGAGCAGTACTTC.

The CDR3 here is CASRQQGSQPQHF. The CDR3 region has the DNA TGTGCCAGCAGACAACAGGGAAGTCAGCCCCAGCATTTT. The rearrangement joins TRBV12-3 or TRBV12-4 to TRBJ1-5, with D tentatively TRBD1 (6 bases). Trimming left V 6 bases short and J 6 bases short, with 12 bases between. The length of the CDR3 is 13 residues.

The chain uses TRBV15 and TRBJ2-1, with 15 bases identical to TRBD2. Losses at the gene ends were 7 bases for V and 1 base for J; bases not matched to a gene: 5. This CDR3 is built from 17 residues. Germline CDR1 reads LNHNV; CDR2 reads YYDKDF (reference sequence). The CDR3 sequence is CATTGTSGRYSYNEQFF. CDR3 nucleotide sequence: TGTGCCACCACCGGGACTAGCGGGAGGTATTCCTACAATGAGCAGTTCTTC.

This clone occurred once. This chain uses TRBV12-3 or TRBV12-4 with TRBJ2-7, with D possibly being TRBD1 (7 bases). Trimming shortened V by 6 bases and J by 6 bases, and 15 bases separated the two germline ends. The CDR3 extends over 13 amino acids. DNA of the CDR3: TGTGCCAGCAGGCAGGGGGAGGTTGGCGAGCAGTACTTC. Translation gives CASRQGEVGEQYF.

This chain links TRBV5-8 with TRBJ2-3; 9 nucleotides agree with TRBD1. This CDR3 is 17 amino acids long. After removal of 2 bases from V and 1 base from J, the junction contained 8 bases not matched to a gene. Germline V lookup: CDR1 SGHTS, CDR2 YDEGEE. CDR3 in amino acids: CASSFGTGGEGTDTQYF. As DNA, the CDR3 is TGTGCCAGCAGCTTCGGTACAGGGGGCGAGGGCACAGATACGCAGTATTTT.

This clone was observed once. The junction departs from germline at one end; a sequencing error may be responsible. CDR3 in amino acids: CASSPGQGNTGELFF. CDR3 in DNA: TGTGCTAGCAGCCCGGGACAGGGTAACACCGGGGAGCTGTTTTTT. The chain is built from TRBV7-7 and TRBJ2-2, with TRBD1 matching over 9 bases. The CDR3 sequence is 15 residues long. Germline-derived CDR1 and CDR2 are SSHAT and FNYEAQ (reference sequence).